This passage covers 32 T cell receptor beta chains from one sample sequenced in a study of blood T cell repertoires in COVID-19. Using immunoSEQ multiplex PCR, the repertoire was profiled, and TCRdb retains in-frame clones only, with some absent. The sample includes about 180,000 clones, 70% to 90% of them seen just once. Sequencing was performed on peripheral blood. The origin of the receptors is a woman aged 45-65 years with COVID-19, enrolled during active disease.

The chain couples TRBV11-2 to TRBJ1-1; 8 positions agree with TRBD1. This CDR3 comprises 17 residues. Trimming cost V 1 base and J 0 bases; bases outside gene matches: 7. Germline values: CDR1 SGHAT, CDR2 FQNNGV. The CDR3 DNA reads TGTGCCAGCAGCTTAGTAGTAGGACAGGGATTGAACACTGAAGCTTTCTTT. Its protein product is CASSLVVGQGLNTEAFF.

The rearrangement uses TRBV6-5 and TRBJ2-1; a weak D match, TRBD2 (5 bases). V lost 6 bases, J lost 5 bases, and 8 bases lay in between. CDR3 length: 12 amino acids. Germline CDR1 reads MNHEY; CDR2 reads SVGAGI. This CDR3 reads CASREANNEQFF. CDR3 in DNA: TGTGCCAGCAGGGAGGCAAACAATGAGCAGTTCTTC.

The chain has TRBV30 and TRBJ1-3, with D possibly TRBD1 on 6 matching bases. The CDR3 contains 13 residues. CDR1 is GTSNPN, CDR2 SVGIG, per germline (reference sequence). V gave up 4 bases and J gave up 1 base, with 8 bases separating them. This CDR3 is CAWTGQSGNTIYF. Here the CDR3 DNA reads TGTGCCTGGACCGGACAGTCTGGAAACACCATATATTTT.

V and J are TRBV29-1 and TRBJ1-1; 9 bases are shared with TRBD1. Germline CDR1 reads SQVTM; CDR2 reads ANQGSEA. Trimming at V came to 7 bases and at J to 0 bases, leaving 9 bases not matched to a gene. The CDR3 runs to 15 residues. The CDR3 sequence: CSADRGTGMNTEAFF. The CDR3 nucleotides are TGCAGCGCAGACCGTGGGACAGGGATGAACACTGAAGCTTTCTTT.

The chain has TRBV5-1 and TRBJ2-2; 10 bases agree with TRBD1. Germline CDR1 SGHRS, CDR2 YFSETQ. There are 14 residues in the CDR3. V shed 4 bases, J shed 7 bases, and the junction held 4 bases outside the gene matches. CDR3 sequence: CASSGTGVGGELFF. CDR3 nucleotides: TGCGCCAGCAGCGGGACAGGGGTCGGCGGGGAGCTGTTTTTT.

V gene TRBV3-1 (or the pseudogene TRBV3-2) combines with J gene TRBJ1-1; the match to TRBD1 covers 7 bases. V was clipped by 5 bases and J by 4 bases; unmatched bases: 7. Germline-derived CDR1 and CDR2 are LGHDT and YNNKEL (reference sequence). The CDR3 is made up of 14 amino acids. The CDR3 spells CASSYGTVSTEAFF. DNA of the CDR3: TGTGCCAGCAGCTACGGGACAGTGAGCACTGAAGCTTTCTTT.

This rearrangement joins TRBV30 to TRBJ1-1; 8 bases are shared with TRBD1. With 2 bases clipped from V and 1 base from J, the junction kept 6 bases outside the gene matches. The germline V gene encodes CDR1 GTSNPN and CDR2 SVGIG (reference sequence). The CDR3 length is 15 residues. The CDR3 sequence: CAWSTSGTGNTEAFF. CDR3 in DNA: TGTGCCTGGAGTACTTCCGGGACAGGGAACACTGAAGCTTTCTTT. The entire variable domain, with the rest obtained from reference TRBV30 and TRBJ1-1, is as follows: SQTIHQWPATLVQPVGSPLSLECTVEGTSNPNLYWYRQAAGRGLQLLFYSVGIGQISSEVPQNLSASRPQDRQFILSSKKLLLSDSGFYLCAWSTSGTGNTEAFFGQGTRLTVV.

The V gene is TRBV5-6, the J gene TRBJ1-4, with D possibly being TRBD1 (5 bases). CDR3 length equals 14 residues. In germline, CDR1 is SGHDT, CDR2 YYEEEE. The ends were cut back, 4 bases at V and 3 bases at J, with 10 bases in the middle. The DNA for the CDR3 is TGTGCCAGCAGCCCGGGAGGGGCTAATGAAAAACTGTTTTTT. Translating gives CASSPGGANEKLFF.

The chain employs TRBV6-1 and TRBJ1-1; no clear D gene. The CDR3 totals 14 residues. With 3 bases removed from V and 5 bases from J, the gap between germline ends came to 13 bases. Germline V gene lookup returns CDR1 MNHNS and CDR2 SASEGT. In DNA, the CDR3 is TGTGCCAGCAGTGAGAGTGGTGTTACGACTGAAGCTTTCTTT. It yields the protein CASSESGVTTEAFF.

The chain employs TRBV11-2 and TRBJ2-7, with TRBD2 matching 7 bases. The CDR3 is made up of 16 amino acids. CDR1 is SGHAT, CDR2 FQNNGV, per germline. The V segment lost 5 bases and the J segment 0 bases; nucleotides outside the gene matches: 10. The CDR3 DNA reads as TGTGCCAGCAGCGACCCGGGACGGACTAGCTCCTACGAGCAGTACTTC. As protein: CASSDPGRTSSYEQYF. The full variable domain, rest sourced from reference TRBV11-2 and TRBJ2-7, is EAGVAQSPRYKIIEKRQSVAFWCNPISGHATLYWYQQILGQGPKLLIQFQNNGVVDDSQLPKDRFSAERLKGVDSTLKIQPAKLEDSAVYLCASSDPGRTSSYEQYFGPGTRLTVT.

The rearrangement joins TRBV5-1 to TRBJ2-1; no clear D. Germline CDR1 is SGHRS and CDR2 is YFSETQ. The CDR3 totals 14 residues. V was shortened by 0 bases and J by 4 bases, with 8 bases between the two germline ends. This chain's CDR3 is CASSLGARYNEQFF. The DNA of the CDR3 is TGCGCCAGCAGCTTGGGGGCGCGTTACAATGAGCAGTTCTTC.

The count of this clone is one. V is TRBV4-1 and J is TRBJ1-5, with 10 bases fitting TRBD1. CDR1 and CDR2 (germline): MGHRA, YSYEKL. V was pared by 1 base and J by 4 bases, with 7 bases of the junction left unmatched. The CDR3 extends over 17 amino acids. The CDR3 region has the DNA TGCGCCAGCAGCCAAGCTTTCGGGACAGGGGTAAATCAGCCCCAGCATTTT. The encoded protein is CASSQAFGTGVNQPQHF.

The chain recombines TRBV29-1 with TRBJ1-1; no firm D call. This CDR3 comprises 13 residues. Trimming took 4 bases from V and 1 from J, leaving 10 bases between them. Germline CDR1 SQVTM, CDR2 ANQGSEA. CDR3 sequence (DNA): TGCAGCGTTGTCTCAGGTAGGAACACTGAAGCTTTCTTT. Its protein is CSVVSGRNTEAFF.

The V gene is TRBV11-3, the J gene TRBJ2-7, with a weak D call TRBD1 (6 bases). V was pared by 4 bases and J by 6 bases, with 13 bases between. CDR3 size: 13 residues. The germline CDR1 and CDR2 sequences are SGHNT and YENEEA. The CDR3 is CASSSNRDTEQYF. The CDR3 coding sequence is TGTGCCAGCAGCTCAAACCGGGACACCGAGCAGTACTTC.

V and J are TRBV4-1 and TRBJ2-7, with TRBD1 as a possible D gene (6 bases). Trimming took 2 bases from V and 1 from J, leaving 6 bases between them. Germline values: CDR1 MGHRA, CDR2 YSYEKL. The CDR3 is made up of 13 amino acids. Here the CDR3 reads CASSQRGSYEQYF. CDR3 DNA: TGCGCCAGCAGCCAAAGGGGGTCCTACGAGCAGTACTTC.

In its sample, this clone was seen once. The J gene is TRBJ2-7, the V gene TRBV6-2 or TRBV6-3; 11 nucleotides line up with TRBD1. Germline trimming cut 6 bases from V and 1 base from J; bases unmatched to any gene: 5. Germline assignment: CDR1 MNHEY and CDR2 SVGEGT. The CDR3 runs 15 residues. CDR3 DNA sequence: TGTGCCAGCAGCCCGGACAGGGGGCCATCCTACGAGCAGTACTTC. It specifies CASSPDRGPSYEQYF.

This clone has just one count. The chain is built from TRBV11-3 and TRBJ2-2; 7 positions match TRBD2. Germline V gene sequence: CDR1 SGHNT, CDR2 YENEEA. CDR3 length: 14 residues. The V segment lost 2 bases and the J segment 5 bases; nucleotides outside the gene matches: 2. The CDR3 region has the DNA TGTGCCAGCAGCTTATTGCGGGGGACCGGGGAGCTGTTTTTT. Its translation is CASSLLRGTGELFF.

This chain connects TRBV15 to TRBJ2-1, with D possibly matching TRBD2 (6 bases). Germline loops: CDR1 LNHNV, CDR2 YYDKDF (reference sequence). This CDR3 contains 12 residues. Trimming stripped 10 bases from V and 3 bases from J, with 10 bases between. This CDR3 is CAITGSYNEQFF. In DNA form, the CDR3 reads TGTGCCATAACCGGGAGCTACAATGAGCAGTTCTTC.

CDR3 region: CASSEDRVQETQYF. The CDR3 DNA sequence: TGTGCCAGCAGTGAAGACAGGGTGCAAGAGACCCAGTACTTC. V usage is TRBV6-1 and J usage is TRBJ2-5; D is possibly TRBD1 (6 bases). Trimming left V 1 base short and J 2 bases short, with 8 bases between. There are 14 residues in the CDR3. CDR1 is MNHNS, CDR2 SASEGT, per germline.

This chain joins TRBV9 and TRBJ2-3; D may be TRBD2 (7 bases). V was clipped by 1 base and J by 6 bases, with 18 bases between them. CDR3 size: 16 residues. Germline-derived CDR1 and CDR2 are SGDLS and YYNGEE. CDR3 nucleotides: TGTGCCAGCAGCGTAAGGGCGGGGGCCTCCCAGGATACGCAGTATTTT. This sequence encodes CASSVRAGASQDTQYF.

The chain joins TRBV6-1 to TRBJ1-6; D perhaps matches TRBD1 (5 bases). CDR1 is MNHNS, CDR2 SASEGT, per germline. This CDR3 is built from 14 residues. V was clipped by 3 bases and J by 6 bases, with 9 bases between them. The CDR3 region has the DNA TGTGCCAGCAGTGAGACAGTGATTAATTCACCCCTCCACTTT. Translation gives CASSETVINSPLHF.

The chain links TRBV27 to TRBJ2-1, with 9 bases matching TRBD2. After removal of 4 bases from V and 3 bases from J, the junction contained 7 bases not matched to a gene. This CDR3 contains 16 residues. Per the germline V gene, CDR1 is MNHEY and CDR2 is SMNVEV (reference sequence). Here the CDR3 DNA reads TGTGCCAGCAGTTCACGAGCGGGGGGCAACTACAATGAGCAGTTCTTC. Translation: CASSSRAGGNYNEQFF.

The J gene is TRBJ2-2, the V gene TRBV5-1; a weak D match, TRBD2 (5 bases). The CDR3 spans 16 residues. V lost 5 bases and J lost 7, with 21 bases in between. Germline-derived CDR1 and CDR2 are SGHRS and YFSETQ. CDR3 residues: CASSSRVRATGGELFF. DNA of the CDR3: TGCGCCAGCAGTTCCCGGGTGAGGGCGACTGGCGGGGAGCTGTTTTTT.

The chain recombines TRBV27 with TRBJ2-7; TRBD1 aligns across 7 bases. Germline V gene lookup returns CDR1 MNHEY and CDR2 SMNVEV (reference sequence). V lost 6 bases, J lost 1 base, and 6 bases stayed unmatched. The CDR3 totals 14 residues. CDR3 DNA: TGTGCCAGCAGCGCGGACAGGATTTCCTACGAGCAGTACTTC. It encodes CASSADRISYEQYF.

This clone was detected only a few times. This chain uses TRBV12-3 or TRBV12-4 with TRBJ2-7, with D maybe TRBD1 (5 bases). The CDR3 loop spans 13 amino acids. V lost 5 bases and J 2 bases, leaving 10 bases between the germline ends. The CDR3 sequence is CASSQGHAYEQYF. The CDR3 DNA follows: TGTGCCAGCAGTCAGGGTCACGCCTACGAGCAGTACTTC.

This chain joins TRBV6-5 and TRBJ1-5; 10 bases are shared with TRBD1. This CDR3 contains 13 residues. Germline V gene sequence: CDR1 MNHEY, CDR2 SVGAGI. The V and J ends lost 6 bases and 6 bases, in that order; junction bases with no gene match: 2. The CDR3 loop is CASRDRGLQPQHF. DNA of the CDR3: TGTGCCAGCAGAGACAGGGGGCTTCAGCCCCAGCATTTT.

The chain links TRBV5-1 to TRBJ2-5; the D is unclear. Deletions cut 1 base from V and 2 bases from J, with 9 bases between. CDR3 size: 14 residues. Germline V lookup: CDR1 SGHRS, CDR2 YFSETQ. The CDR3 here is CASSLWAEQETQYF. The CDR3 DNA reads as TGCGCCAGCAGCTTGTGGGCAGAACAAGAGACCCAGTACTTC.

The chain uses TRBV6-2 or TRBV6-3 and TRBJ1-5, with D unresolved. Germline V gene data show CDR1 as MNHEY and CDR2 as SVGEGT. V was shortened by 6 bases and J by 5 bases, with 14 bases between the two germline ends. There are 14 residues in the CDR3. CDR3 coding DNA: TGTGCCAGCAGCCCCACGGACTTTTATCAGCCCCAGCATTTT. Protein sequence: CASSPTDFYQPQHF.

The chain employs TRBV5-5 and TRBJ2-3, with a tentative D call TRBD1 (5 bases). Germline values: CDR1 SGHKS, CDR2 YYEKEE (reference sequence). The ends were cut back, 5 bases at V and 0 bases at J, with 10 bases in the middle. The length of the CDR3 is 14 residues. The DNA for the CDR3 is TGTGCCAGCAGGACAGAGTATAGCACAGATACGCAGTATTTT. Protein sequence: CASRTEYSTDTQYF.

The V and J genes are TRBV5-1 and TRBJ1-3, with D possibly TRBD1 on 5 matching bases. Trimming removed 0 bases at V and 1 base at J, with 5 bases between. Germline loops: CDR1 SGHRS, CDR2 YFSETQ. The CDR3 sequence is 14 residues long. The CDR3 nucleotides read TGCGCCAGCAGCTTGGAGGGGTCTGGAAACACCATATATTTT. Residues: CASSLEGSGNTIYF.

The CDR3, as DNA: TGTGCCAGCAGCCCTTCGGGACAGGGGACAACTTTCTTT. Its protein product is CASSPSGQGTTFF. The chain has TRBV3-1 (or the pseudogene TRBV3-2) and TRBJ1-1, with TRBD1 matching 10 bases. This CDR3 has 13 residues. CDR1 and CDR2 from the germline V gene are LGHDT and YNNKEL (reference sequence). V was clipped by 4 bases and J by 12 bases; unmatched bases: 8.

The chain carries TRBV6-5 and TRBJ1-1; D perhaps matches TRBD1 (5 bases). The CDR3 runs 14 residues. Germline V gene sequence: CDR1 MNHEY, CDR2 SVGAGI. V was pared by 7 bases and J by 3 bases, with 15 bases between. The CDR3 coding sequence is TGTGCCAGCAAAAGGGGCCCGCCCGACACTGAAGCTTTCTTT. It translates to CASKRGPPDTEAFF.